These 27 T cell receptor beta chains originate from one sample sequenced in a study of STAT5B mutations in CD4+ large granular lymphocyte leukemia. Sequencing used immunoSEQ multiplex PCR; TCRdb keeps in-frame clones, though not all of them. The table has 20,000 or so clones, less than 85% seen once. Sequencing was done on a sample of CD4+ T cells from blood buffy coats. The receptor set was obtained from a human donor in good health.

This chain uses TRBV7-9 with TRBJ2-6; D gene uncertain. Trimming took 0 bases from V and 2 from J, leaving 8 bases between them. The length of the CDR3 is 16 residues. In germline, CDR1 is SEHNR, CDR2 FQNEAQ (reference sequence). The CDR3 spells CASSLAPLAGANVLTF. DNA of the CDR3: TGTGCCAGCAGCTTAGCGCCGCTAGCTGGGGCCAACGTCCTGACTTTC.

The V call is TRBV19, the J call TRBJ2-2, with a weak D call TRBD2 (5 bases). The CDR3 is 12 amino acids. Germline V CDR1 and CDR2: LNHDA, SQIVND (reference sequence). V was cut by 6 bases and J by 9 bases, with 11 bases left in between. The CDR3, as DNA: TGTGCCAGTAGGGACTTTACGAGGGAGCTGTTTTTT. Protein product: CASRDFTRELFF.

CDR3 DNA: TGTGCCAGCAGCCACCAGAACCGGGCCCTCGGCTGGAACTATGGCTACACCTTC. Translating gives CASSHQNRALGWNYGYTF. The gene calls are TRBV14 and TRBJ1-2; no clear D gene. The germline V and J ends were trimmed by 3 bases and 2 bases, with 22 bases remaining between them. The CDR3 consists of 18 residues. Germline values: CDR1 SGHDN, CDR2 FVKESK.

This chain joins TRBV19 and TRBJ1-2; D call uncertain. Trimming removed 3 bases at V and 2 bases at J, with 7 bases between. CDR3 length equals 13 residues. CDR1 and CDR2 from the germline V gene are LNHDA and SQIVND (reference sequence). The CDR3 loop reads CASSIPGNYGYTF. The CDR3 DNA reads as TGTGCCAGTAGTATTCCAGGCAACTATGGCTACACCTTC.

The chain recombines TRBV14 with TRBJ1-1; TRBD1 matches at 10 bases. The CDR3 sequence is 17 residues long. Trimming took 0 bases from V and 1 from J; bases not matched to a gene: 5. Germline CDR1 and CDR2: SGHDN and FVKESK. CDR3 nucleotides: TGTGCCAGCAGCCAAGATCGACAGGGGGCATGGAACACTGAAGCTTTCTTT. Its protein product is CASSQDRQGAWNTEAFF.

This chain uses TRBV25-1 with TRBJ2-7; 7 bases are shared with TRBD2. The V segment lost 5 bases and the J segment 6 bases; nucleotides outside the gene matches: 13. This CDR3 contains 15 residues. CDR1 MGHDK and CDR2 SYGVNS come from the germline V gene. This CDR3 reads CASSTTLASSGEQYF. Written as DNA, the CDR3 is TGTGCCAGCAGTACAACACTAGCGAGCTCGGGCGAGCAGTACTTC.

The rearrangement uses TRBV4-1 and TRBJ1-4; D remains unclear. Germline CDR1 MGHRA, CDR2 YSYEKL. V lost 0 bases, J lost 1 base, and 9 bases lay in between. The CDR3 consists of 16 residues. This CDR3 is CASSQDTVVTNEKLFF. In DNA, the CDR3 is TGCGCCAGCAGCCAAGATACGGTCGTAACTAATGAAAAACTGTTTTTT.

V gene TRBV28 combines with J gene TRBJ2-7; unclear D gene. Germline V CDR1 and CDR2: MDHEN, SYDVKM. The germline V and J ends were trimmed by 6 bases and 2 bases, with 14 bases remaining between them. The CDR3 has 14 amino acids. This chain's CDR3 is CASSTGTEPYEQYF. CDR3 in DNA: TGTGCCAGCAGCACGGGTACAGAGCCCTACGAGCAGTACTTC.

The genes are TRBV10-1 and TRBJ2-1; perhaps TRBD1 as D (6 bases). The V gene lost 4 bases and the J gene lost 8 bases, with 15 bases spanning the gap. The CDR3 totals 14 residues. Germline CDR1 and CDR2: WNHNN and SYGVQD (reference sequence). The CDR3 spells CASSGYQGMDEQFF. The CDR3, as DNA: TGCGCCAGCAGTGGTTATCAGGGGATGGATGAGCAGTTCTTC.

The CDR3: CASSQFLADQETQYF. The CDR3 coding sequence is TGTGCCAGCAGCCAGTTCCTAGCGGACCAAGAGACCCAGTACTTC. The V gene is TRBV14, the J gene TRBJ2-5; TRBD2 matches at 7 bases. The CDR3 covers 15 residues. The V gene end was trimmed by 3 bases and the J gene end by 0 bases; junction bases not matched to a gene: 4. Germline V gene sequence: CDR1 SGHDN, CDR2 FVKESK.

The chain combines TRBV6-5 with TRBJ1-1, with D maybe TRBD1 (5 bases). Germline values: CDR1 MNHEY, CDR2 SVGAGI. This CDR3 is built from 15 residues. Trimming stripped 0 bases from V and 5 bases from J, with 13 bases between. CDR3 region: CASSYSTQGRTEAFF. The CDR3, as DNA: TGTGCCAGCAGTTACTCGACTCAGGGTAGGACTGAAGCTTTCTTT.

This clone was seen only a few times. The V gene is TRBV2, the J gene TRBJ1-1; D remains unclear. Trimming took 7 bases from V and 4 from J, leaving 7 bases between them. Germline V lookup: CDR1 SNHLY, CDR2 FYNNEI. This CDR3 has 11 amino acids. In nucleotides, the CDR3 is TGTGCCAGCAATGAGGGCACTGAAGCTTTCTTT. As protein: CASNEGTEAFF. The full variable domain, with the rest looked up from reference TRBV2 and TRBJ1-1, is EPEVTQTPSHQVTQMGQEVILRCVPISNHLYFYWYRQILGQKVEFLVSFYNNEISEKSEIFDDQFSVERPDGSNFTLKIRSTKLEDSAMYFCASNEGTEAFFGQGTRLTVV.

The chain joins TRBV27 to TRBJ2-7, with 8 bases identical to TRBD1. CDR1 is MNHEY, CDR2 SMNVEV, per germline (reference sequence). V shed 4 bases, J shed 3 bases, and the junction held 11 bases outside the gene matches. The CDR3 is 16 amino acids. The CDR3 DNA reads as TGTGCCAGCAGTTCAGGGACAGGTACAGGGAACTACGAGCAGTACTTC. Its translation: CASSSGTGTGNYEQYF.

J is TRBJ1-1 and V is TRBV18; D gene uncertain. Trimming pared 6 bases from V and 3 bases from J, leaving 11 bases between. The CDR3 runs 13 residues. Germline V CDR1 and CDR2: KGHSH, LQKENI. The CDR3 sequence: CASSFNRDTEAFF. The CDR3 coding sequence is TGTGCCAGCTCTTTTAATCGAGACACTGAAGCTTTCTTT. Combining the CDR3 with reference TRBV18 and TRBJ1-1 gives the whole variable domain NAGVMQNPRHLVRRRGQEARLRCSPMKGHSHVYWYRQLPEEGLKFMVYLQKENIIDESGMPKERFSAEFPKEGPSILRIQQVVRGDSAAYFCASSFNRDTEAFFGQGTRLTVV.

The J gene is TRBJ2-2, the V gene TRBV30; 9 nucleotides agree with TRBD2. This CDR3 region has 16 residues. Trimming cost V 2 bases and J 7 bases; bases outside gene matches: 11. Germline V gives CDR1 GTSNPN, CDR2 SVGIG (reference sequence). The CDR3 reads CAWSYLGEREDGELFF. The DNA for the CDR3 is TGTGCCTGGAGTTATCTGGGCGAGCGGGAGGACGGGGAGCTGTTTTTT.

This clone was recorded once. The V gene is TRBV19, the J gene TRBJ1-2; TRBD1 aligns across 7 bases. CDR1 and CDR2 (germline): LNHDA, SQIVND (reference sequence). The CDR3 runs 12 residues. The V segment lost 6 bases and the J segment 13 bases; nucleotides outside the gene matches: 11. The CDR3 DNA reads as TGTGCCAGTAGGGGGACAGACTCCGCCACCACCTTC. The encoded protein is CASRGTDSATTF.

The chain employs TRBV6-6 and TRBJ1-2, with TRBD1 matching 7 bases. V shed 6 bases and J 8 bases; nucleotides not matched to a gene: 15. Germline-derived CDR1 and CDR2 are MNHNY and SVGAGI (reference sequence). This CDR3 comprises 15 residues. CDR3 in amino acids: CASSQKGQWAGGYTF. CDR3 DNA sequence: TGTGCCAGCAGCCAGAAGGGACAGTGGGCAGGGGGCTACACCTTC.

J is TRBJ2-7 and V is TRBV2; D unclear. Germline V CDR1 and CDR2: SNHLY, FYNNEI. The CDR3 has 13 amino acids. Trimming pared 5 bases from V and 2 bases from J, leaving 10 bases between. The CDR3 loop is CASSHDKTYEQYF. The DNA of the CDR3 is TGTGCCAGCAGTCATGACAAGACCTACGAGCAGTACTTC.

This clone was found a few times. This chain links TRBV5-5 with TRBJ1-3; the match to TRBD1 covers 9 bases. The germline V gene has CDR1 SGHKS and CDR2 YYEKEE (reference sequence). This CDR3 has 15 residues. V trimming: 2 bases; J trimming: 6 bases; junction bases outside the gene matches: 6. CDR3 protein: CASSLLRDRVNTIYF. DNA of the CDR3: TGTGCCAGCAGCTTACTCCGGGACAGGGTAAACACCATATATTTT.

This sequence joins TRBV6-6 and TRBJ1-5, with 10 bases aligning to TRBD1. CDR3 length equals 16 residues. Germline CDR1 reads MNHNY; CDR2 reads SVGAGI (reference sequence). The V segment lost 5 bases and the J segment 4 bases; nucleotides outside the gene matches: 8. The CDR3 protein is CASSRRGTGENQPQHF. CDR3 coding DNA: TGTGCCAGCAGTCGAAGAGGGACAGGGGAGAATCAGCCCCAGCATTTT.

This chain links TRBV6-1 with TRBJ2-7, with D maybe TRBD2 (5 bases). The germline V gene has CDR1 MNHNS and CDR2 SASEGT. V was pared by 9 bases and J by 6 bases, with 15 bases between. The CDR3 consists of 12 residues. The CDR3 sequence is CASLTSGSEQYF. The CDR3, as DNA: TGTGCCAGTCTCACCTCGGGAAGCGAGCAGTACTTC.

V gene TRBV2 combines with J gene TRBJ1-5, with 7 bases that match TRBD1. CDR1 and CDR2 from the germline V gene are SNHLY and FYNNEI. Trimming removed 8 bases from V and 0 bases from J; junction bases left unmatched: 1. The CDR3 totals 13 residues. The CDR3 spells CASGQDSNQPQHF. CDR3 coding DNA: TGTGCCAGCGGACAGGATAGCAATCAGCCCCAGCATTTT.

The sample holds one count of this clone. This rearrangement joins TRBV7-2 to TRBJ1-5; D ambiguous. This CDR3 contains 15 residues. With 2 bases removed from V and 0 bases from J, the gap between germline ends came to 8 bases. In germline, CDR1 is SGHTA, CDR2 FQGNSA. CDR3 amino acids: CASSLMGYSNQPQHF. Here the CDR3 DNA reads TGTGCCAGCAGCTTAATGGGGTATAGCAATCAGCCCCAGCATTTT.

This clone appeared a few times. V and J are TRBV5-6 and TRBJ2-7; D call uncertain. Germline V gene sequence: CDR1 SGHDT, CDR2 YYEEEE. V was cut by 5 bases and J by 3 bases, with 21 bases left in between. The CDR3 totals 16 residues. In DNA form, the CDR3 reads TGTGCCAGCAGGAGATTGACCCAATTGGGTAACTACGAGCAGTACTTC. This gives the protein CASRRLTQLGNYEQYF.

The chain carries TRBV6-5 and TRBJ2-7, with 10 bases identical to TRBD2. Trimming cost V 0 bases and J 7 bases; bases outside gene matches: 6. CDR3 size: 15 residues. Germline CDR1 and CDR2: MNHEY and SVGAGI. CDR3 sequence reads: CASSYSLAGVGEQYF. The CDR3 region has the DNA TGTGCCAGCAGTTACTCGCTAGCGGGAGTTGGGGAGCAGTACTTC.

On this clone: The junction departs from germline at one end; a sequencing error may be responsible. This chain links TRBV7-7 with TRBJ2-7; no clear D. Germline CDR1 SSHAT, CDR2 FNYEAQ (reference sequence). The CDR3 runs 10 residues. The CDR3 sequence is CASRLDEQYF. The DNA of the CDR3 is TGTGCCAGCAGATTAGACGAGCAGTACTTC.

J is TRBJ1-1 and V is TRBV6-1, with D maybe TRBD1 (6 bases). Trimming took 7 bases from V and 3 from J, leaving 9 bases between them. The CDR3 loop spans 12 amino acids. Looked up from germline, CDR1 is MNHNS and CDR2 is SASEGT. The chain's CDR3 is CASTGAYTEAFF. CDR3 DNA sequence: TGTGCCAGCACGGGGGCGTACACTGAAGCTTTCTTT.